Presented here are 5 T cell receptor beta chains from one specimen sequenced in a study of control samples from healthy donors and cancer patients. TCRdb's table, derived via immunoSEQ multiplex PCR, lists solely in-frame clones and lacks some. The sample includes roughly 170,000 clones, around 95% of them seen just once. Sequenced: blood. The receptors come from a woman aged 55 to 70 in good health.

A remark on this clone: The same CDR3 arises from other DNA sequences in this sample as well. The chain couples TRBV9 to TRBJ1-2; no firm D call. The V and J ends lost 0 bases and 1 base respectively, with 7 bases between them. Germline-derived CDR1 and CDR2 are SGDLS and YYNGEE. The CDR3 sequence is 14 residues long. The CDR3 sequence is CASSVDRGNYGYTF. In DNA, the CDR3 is TGTGCCAGCAGCGTAGATCGCGGTAACTATGGCTACACCTTC.

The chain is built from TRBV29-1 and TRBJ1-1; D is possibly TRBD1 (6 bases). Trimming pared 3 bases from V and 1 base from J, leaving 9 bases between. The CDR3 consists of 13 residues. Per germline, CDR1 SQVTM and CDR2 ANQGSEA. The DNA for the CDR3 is TGCAGCGTTGAGGAGGGACAGAACACTGAAGCTTTCTTT. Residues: CSVEEGQNTEAFF.

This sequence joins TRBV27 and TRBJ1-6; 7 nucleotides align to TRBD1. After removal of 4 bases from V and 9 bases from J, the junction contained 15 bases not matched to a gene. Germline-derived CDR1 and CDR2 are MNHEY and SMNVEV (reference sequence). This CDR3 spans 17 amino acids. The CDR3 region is CASSSLGGGASSSPLHF. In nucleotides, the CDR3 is TGTGCCAGCAGTTCCCTGGGAGGGGGCGCCTCTAGTTCACCCCTCCACTTT.

The CDR3 region has the DNA TGTGCCAGTAGTATCATCTTTATCCCCGGAAATGAGCAGTTCTTC. It yields the protein CASSIIFIPGNEQFF. The chain carries TRBV19 and TRBJ2-1; no clear D gene. Trimming removed 3 bases at V and 7 bases at J, with 16 bases between. This CDR3 is 15 amino acids long. The germline gives CDR1 LNHDA, CDR2 SQIVND (reference sequence).

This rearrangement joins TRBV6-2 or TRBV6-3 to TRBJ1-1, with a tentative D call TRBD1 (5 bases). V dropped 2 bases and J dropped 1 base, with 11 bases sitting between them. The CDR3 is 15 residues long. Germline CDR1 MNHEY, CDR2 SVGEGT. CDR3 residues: CASSYQRGWNTEAFF. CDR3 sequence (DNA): TGTGCCAGCAGTTACCAACGGGGGTGGAACACTGAAGCTTTCTTT.